One sample yielded the 8 T cell receptor beta chains listed below, sequenced in a study of shared clonotypes between healthy human individuals. The data were produced by immunoSEQ multiplex PCR, yet TCRdb's version contains in-frame clones alone and is incomplete. The table lists some 490,000 clones, 60% to 80% of them singletons. The source material was PBMCs. These TCRs come from a woman between 40 and 50 years old in good health. Some clones in this sample may be carry-over from other donors' samples.

This clone has only a few counts. DNA for the CDR3: TGTGCCTGGAGTGTACTGGGACAGACCTATGGCTACACCTTC. Its protein is CAWSVLGQTYGYTF. This chain joins TRBV30 and TRBJ1-2, with 7 bases aligning to TRBD1. This CDR3 comprises 14 residues. Trimming at V came to 0 bases and at J to 4 bases, leaving 5 bases not matched to a gene. Germline lookup yields CDR1 GTSNPN and CDR2 SVGIG (reference sequence). The full variable domain, with the rest looked up from reference TRBV30 and TRBJ1-2, is SQTIHQWPATLVQPVGSPLSLECTVEGTSNPNLYWYRQAAGRGLQLLFYSVGIGQISSEVPQNLSASRPQDRQFILSSKKLLLSDSGFYLCAWSVLGQTYGYTFGSGTRLTVV.

The rearrangement links TRBV28 to TRBJ2-7, with D maybe TRBD1 (6 bases). This CDR3 spans 15 amino acids. CDR1 is MDHEN, CDR2 SYDVKM, per germline. V lost 5 bases and J 2 bases, leaving 16 bases between the germline ends. The DNA of the CDR3 is TGTGCCAGCAGTCGAGAGCGAGGACAGACCTACGAGCAGTACTTC. This encodes CASSRERGQTYEQYF.

The chain recombines TRBV4-2 with TRBJ2-7; D gene ambiguous. Germline lookup yields CDR1 LGHNA and CDR2 YNFKEQ. V gave up 5 bases and J gave up 4 bases, with 12 bases separating them. The CDR3 spans 13 residues. CDR3 region: CASSLGKVYEQYF. DNA for the CDR3: TGTGCCAGCAGCTTGGGTAAAGTATACGAGCAGTACTTC.

The chain is built from TRBV19 and TRBJ2-5; TRBD1 or TRBD2 may be the D gene (6 bases each). CDR3 length: 16 residues. Per germline, CDR1 LNHDA and CDR2 SQIVND (reference sequence). V dropped 0 bases and J dropped 4 bases, with 15 bases sitting between them. CDR3 nucleotide sequence: TGTGCCAGTAGTATAGATAGTCGGGGGCTGGGAGAGACCCAGTACTTC. Its protein is CASSIDSRGLGETQYF.

This chain joins TRBV19 and TRBJ1-5; possibly TRBD1 for D (5 bases). From germline, CDR1 is LNHDA and CDR2 SQIVND (reference sequence). The CDR3 has 13 residues. The V end was cut by 6 bases, the J end by 7 bases, with 13 bases between. The CDR3 DNA follows: TGTGCCAGTAGATGGCAGGCAGGGCAGCCCCAGCATTTT. Its translation: CASRWQAGQPQHF.

CDR3 protein: CAISEIGGGIYNEQFF. The CDR3 nucleotides read TGTGCCATCAGTGAGATAGGTGGCGGGATATACAATGAGCAGTTCTTC. The chain has TRBV10-3 and TRBJ2-1; the D gene is possibly TRBD2 (6 bases). There are 16 residues in the CDR3. Trimming took 2 bases from V and 4 from J, leaving 15 bases between them. Germline V gives CDR1 ENHRY, CDR2 SYGVKD.

The V and J genes are TRBV5-4 and TRBJ2-3, with D possibly being TRBD1 or TRBD2 (5 bases each). V was trimmed by 4 bases and J by 0 bases, leaving 12 bases between them. This CDR3 comprises 15 residues. Germline values: CDR1 SGHNT, CDR2 YYREEE (reference sequence). The CDR3 DNA sequence: TGTGCCAGCAGCAGAGGGGCATCTAGCACAGATACGCAGTATTTT. Translated: CASSRGASSTDTQYF.

The sample holds a few counts of this clone. J is TRBJ1-5 and V is TRBV6-1; 8 bases line up with TRBD1. V was pared by 3 bases and J by 3 bases, with 4 bases of the junction left unmatched. Germline V gene data show CDR1 as MNHNS and CDR2 as SASEGT. The CDR3 totals 15 residues. CDR3 nucleotides: TGTGCCAGCAGTGAGGGACAGGCCTTCAATCAGCCCCAGCATTTT. Translation gives CASSEGQAFNQPQHF.